This is a list of T cell receptor beta chains from one sample in a study of cytotoxic CD8 clonotypes in ibrutinib-treated CLL. The repertoire was sequenced with immunoSEQ multiplex PCR; TCRdb's copy has only in-frame clones and lacks some. Of about 140,000 clones in the sample, 80% to 95% were seen once. The sequencing here drew on PBMCs, taken after 12 months of ibrutinib treatment. The receptor set was obtained from a human donor with chronic lymphocytic leukemia. The CDR3 runs from the conserved cysteine through the conserved F or W. D genes are given only for firm matches. Rows give clone size only sometimes, using once, few, many, or a class for an expanded clone.

j_call: TRBJ2-7
d_call: NA
clone_size: once
v_call: TRBV28
cdr3_nt: TGTGCCAGCAGTTTTGGGCAGACAAGCATGTACTTC
cdr3_aa: CASSFGQTSMYF

j_call: TRBJ2-1
d_call: NA
clone_size: NA
v_call: TRBV11-2
cdr3_nt: TGTGCCAGCAGCCCCGGGGGGCTTCACTACAATGAGCAGTTCTTC
cdr3_aa: CASSPGGLHYNEQFF

j_call: TRBJ2-7
d_call: TRBD2
clone_size: NA
v_call: TRBV4-1
cdr3_nt: TGCGCCAGCAGCACCTCTAGCGGGAGCCGCTACGAGCAGTACTTC
cdr3_aa: CASSTSSGSRYEQYF

j_call: TRBJ2-1
d_call: TRBD2
clone_size: NA
v_call: TRBV9
cdr3_nt: TGTGCCAGCAGCGGCCCCCTAGCGGGAGGAGGGAATGAGCAGTTCTTC
cdr3_aa: CASSGPLAGGGNEQFF

j_call: TRBJ2-3
d_call: NA
clone_size: NA
v_call: TRBV27
cdr3_nt: TGTGCCAGCAGTTCCTCCGTAGGGAACCATGCTCTCACAGATACGCAGTATTTT
cdr3_aa: CASSSSVGNHALTDTQYF

j_call: TRBJ2-4
d_call: NA
clone_size: NA
v_call: TRBV19
cdr3_nt: TGTGCCAGTACCACCTTAGGTGTAAGAAACATTCAGTACTTC
cdr3_aa: CASTTLGVRNIQYF

j_call: TRBJ1-5
d_call: NA
clone_size: NA
v_call: TRBV7-3
cdr3_nt: TGTGCCAGCAGCTCAAATACGGGACAACAGCCCCAGCATTTT
cdr3_aa: CASSSNTGQQPQHF

j_call: TRBJ1-1
d_call: NA
clone_size: NA
v_call: TRBV27
cdr3_nt: TGTGCCAGCAGTTTGCGTCCGGCAGGGACTACCAAAGCTTTCTTT
cdr3_aa: CASSLRPAGTTKAFF

j_call: TRBJ2-5
d_call: NA
clone_size: NA
v_call: TRBV28
cdr3_nt: TGTGCCAGCAGTTTAAGTCGTCCTAACGAAGAGACCCAGTACTTC
cdr3_aa: CASSLSRPNEETQYF

j_call: TRBJ2-3
d_call: NA
clone_size: NA
v_call: TRBV7-9
cdr3_nt: TGTGCCAGCAGCCCACAGGGCGGACTGTTAGATACGCAGTATTTT
cdr3_aa: CASSPQGGLLDTQYF

j_call: TRBJ2-7
d_call: NA
clone_size: NA
v_call: TRBV12-2
cdr3_nt: TGTGCAAGTCCTGGGACTAGCGGTACCTACGAGCAGTACTTC
cdr3_aa: CASPGTSGTYEQYF

j_call: TRBJ1-4
d_call: NA
clone_size: once
v_call: TRBV4-3
cdr3_nt: TGCGCCAGCTCAACGGGAGATAAGGGGGAAAAACTGTTTTTT
cdr3_aa: CASSTGDKGEKLFF

j_call: TRBJ2-1
d_call: TRBD2
clone_size: once
v_call: TRBV9
cdr3_nt: TGTGCCAGCAGCGTAGGTGACGGGAGGAATTACAATGAGCAGTTCTTC
cdr3_aa: CASSVGDGRNYNEQFF